This TCR beta chain was captured in a study of blood T cell repertoires in COVID-19 (dated by TCRdb to the early 2020s). About the investigation overall: Samples covering the acute and convalescent phases of COVID-19 were provided by collaborators in the United States, Italy and Spain. Deeply sampled blood TCRbeta repertoires from subjects exposed to, actively infected with, or recovered from COVID-19 were included in the dataset. Where available, HLA class I and class II types were taken from metadata supplied by the sample provider and were not determined by assay-based typing. The repertoires were made available in a free public database intended to serve as a resource for research on the immune response to SARS-CoV-2. Sample metadata almost always included a de-identified subject ID, COVID-19 status, age in years and sex. The material from the prospective study consisted of cDNA or gDNA derived from T cells, B-cell-depleted T cells, or PBMCs. The samples were drawn from the first 160 participants of the ongoing ImmuneRACE study and from 1,254 subjects provided by 6 global collaborators.

What the research found in general, with its limitations: The amount of clinical and demographic metadata varied by source and participant and was provided uncurated.

CDR1 is given as SQVTM and CDR2 as ANQGSEA, both from the germline V gene. Ends trimmed: V by 7 bases, J by 2 bases; bases unmatched to a gene: 7. The CDR3 starts with the cysteine, ends with the phenylalanine, and has 13 residues. The entry retains the CDR3 DNA only, 39 bases that are in frame from base 1. The immunoSEQ Assay, a bias-controlled multiplex PCR, was used to amplify TCRbeta CDR3 regions from genomic DNA. Concerning the study's data processing: The number of nucleated cells in each sample was estimated by amplification of reference gene primers within the assay. Sequence reads were collapsed and filtered to measure the absolute abundance of every unique TCRbeta CDR3 rearrangement. For each sample, productive Simpson clonality was calculated by taking the square root of Simpson's diversity index across productive rearrangements. Sourced from immuneACCESS, this table was stored by TCRdb with only in-frame sequences that have V and J called. A share of the clones is absent; for the studies checked, an unresolved V gene accounts for under half, and the remainder has no known explanation. The V and J calls and clone size were taken over from that table, and D and trimming were inferred from the DNA. The sample table holds about 190,000 clones, of which less than 85% were seen once. In total, the top ten clones hold 13% of the sample.

A second Seattle source provided samples from volunteer blood donors who had recovered from COVID-19. The collaborating institutions used their own protocols to collect whole blood in K2EDTA tubes. For TCRbeta analysis, collaborators shipped samples in one of three forms: frozen whole blood, isolated PBMCs, or DNA extracted from either of those sample types. Points on this clone: What this receptor recognizes is not known. No base quality information exists; no much larger clone differs at one position.

Sequenced input: peripheral blood. The TCR sequence derives from a man aged 50-60 years who had recovered from COVID-19. The sequence is built from TRBV29-1 and TRBJ1-1; 7 bases in the junction line up with TRBD1. CDR3 sequence: CSAMTGSNTEAFF. The DNA sequence is TGCAGCGCTATGACAGGGAGCAACACTGAAGCTTTCTTT.